This T cell receptor beta chain derives from a study of Ad26.COV2.S vaccination and SARS-CoV-2 variants. Treatment described: around 19 received Ad26.COV2.S at low or high dose, single or two shots; roughly five received placebo; per-sample allocation not given. After the first vaccine or placebo injection, samples were drawn on day 63. Sequencing was performed with immunoSEQ multiplex PCR; in TCRdb, only in-frame clones are kept and a portion is missing. This sample yields about 350,000 clones, of which 88% are seen a single time; approximately 5.9% belongs to the top ten. The trim removed 3 bases at V and 6 bases at J, leaving 23 bases unmatched. Germline loops: CDR1 LGHDT, CDR2 YNNKEL (reference sequence). The CDR3 has 20 amino acids.

This receptor was obtained from a person aged 18 to 65 who received the Ad26.COV2.S COVID-19 vaccine or a placebo. The chain has TRBV3-1 (or the pseudogene TRBV3-2) and TRBJ1-5; 7 bases match TRBD1. The sequencing used peripheral blood, collected in a trial of Ad26.COV2.S vaccine versus placebo. In nucleotides, the CDR3 is TGTGCCAGCAGCCATCGGGGGTCAGGGGGATTAGCAAACCGCGTTCAGCCCCAGCATTTT. Translation: CASSHRGSGGLANRVQPQHF.